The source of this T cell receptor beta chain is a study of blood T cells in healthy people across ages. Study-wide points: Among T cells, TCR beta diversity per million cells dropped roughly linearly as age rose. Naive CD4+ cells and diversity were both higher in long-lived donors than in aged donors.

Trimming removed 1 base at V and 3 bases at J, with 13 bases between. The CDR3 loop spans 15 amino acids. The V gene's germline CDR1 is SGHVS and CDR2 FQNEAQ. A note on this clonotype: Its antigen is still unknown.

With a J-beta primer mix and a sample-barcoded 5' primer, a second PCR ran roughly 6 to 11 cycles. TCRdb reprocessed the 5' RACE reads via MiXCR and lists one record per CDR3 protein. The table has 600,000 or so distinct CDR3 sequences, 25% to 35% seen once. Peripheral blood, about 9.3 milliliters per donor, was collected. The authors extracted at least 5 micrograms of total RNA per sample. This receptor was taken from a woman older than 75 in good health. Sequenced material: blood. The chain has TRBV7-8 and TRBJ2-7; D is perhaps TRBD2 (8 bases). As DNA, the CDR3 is TGTGCCAGCAGCTTAGAAGCGGGGGACAGCTACGAGCAGTACTTC. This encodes CASSLEAGDSYEQYF.